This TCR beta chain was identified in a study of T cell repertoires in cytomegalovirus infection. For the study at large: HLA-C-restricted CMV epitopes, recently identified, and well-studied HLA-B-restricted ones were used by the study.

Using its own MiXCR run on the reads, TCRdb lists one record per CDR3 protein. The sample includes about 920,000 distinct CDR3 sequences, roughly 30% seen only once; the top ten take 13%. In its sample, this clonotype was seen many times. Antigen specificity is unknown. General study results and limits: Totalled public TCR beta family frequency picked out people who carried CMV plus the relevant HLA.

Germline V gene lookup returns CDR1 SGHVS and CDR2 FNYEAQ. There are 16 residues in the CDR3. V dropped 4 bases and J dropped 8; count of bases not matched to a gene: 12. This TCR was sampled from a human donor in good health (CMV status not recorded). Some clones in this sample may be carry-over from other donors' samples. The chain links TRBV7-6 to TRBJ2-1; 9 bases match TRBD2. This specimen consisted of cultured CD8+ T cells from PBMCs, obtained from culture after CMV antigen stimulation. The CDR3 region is CASSSMLAGGIDEQFF. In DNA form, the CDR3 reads TGTGCCAGCAGCTCCATGTTGGCGGGGGGGATCGATGAGCAGTTCTTC.